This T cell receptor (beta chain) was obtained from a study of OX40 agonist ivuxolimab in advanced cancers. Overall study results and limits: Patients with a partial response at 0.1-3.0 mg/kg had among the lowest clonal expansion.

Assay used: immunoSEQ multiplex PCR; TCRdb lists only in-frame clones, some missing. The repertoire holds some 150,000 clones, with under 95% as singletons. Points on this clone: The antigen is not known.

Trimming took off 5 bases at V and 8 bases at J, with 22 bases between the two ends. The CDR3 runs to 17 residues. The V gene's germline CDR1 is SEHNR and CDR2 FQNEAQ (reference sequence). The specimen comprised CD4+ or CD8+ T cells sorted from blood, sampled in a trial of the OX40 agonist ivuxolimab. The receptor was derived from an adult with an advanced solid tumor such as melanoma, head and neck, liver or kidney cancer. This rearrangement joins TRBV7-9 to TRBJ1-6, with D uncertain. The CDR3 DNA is TGTGCCAGCAGCCCGAGTGGAGGAGGGATGCTCGATTCACCCCTCCACTTT. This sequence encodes CASSPSGGGMLDSPLHF.